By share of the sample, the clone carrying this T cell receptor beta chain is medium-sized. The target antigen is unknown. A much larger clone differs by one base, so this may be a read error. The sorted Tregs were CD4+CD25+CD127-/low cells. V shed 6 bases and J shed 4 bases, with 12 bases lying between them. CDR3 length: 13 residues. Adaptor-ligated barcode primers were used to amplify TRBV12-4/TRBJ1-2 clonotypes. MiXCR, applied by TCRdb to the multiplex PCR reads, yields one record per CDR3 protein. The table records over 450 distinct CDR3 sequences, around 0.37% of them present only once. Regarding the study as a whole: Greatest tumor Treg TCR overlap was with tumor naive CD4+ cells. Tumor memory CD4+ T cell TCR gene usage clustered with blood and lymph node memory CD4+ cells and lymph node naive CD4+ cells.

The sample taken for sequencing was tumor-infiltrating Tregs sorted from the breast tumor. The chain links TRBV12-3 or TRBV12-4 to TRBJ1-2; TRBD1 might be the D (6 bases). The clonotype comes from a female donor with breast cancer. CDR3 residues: CASSSQGLYGYTF. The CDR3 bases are TGTGCCAGCAGCTCACAGGGACTCTATGGCTACACCTTC.